Listed below are T cell receptor beta chains from one sample, sequenced in a study of cytomegalovirus exposure and HLA in healthy donors. Using immunoSEQ multiplex PCR, the repertoire was profiled, and TCRdb retains in-frame clones only, with some absent. The sample lists under 200,000 clones, about 82% occurring once. Sequenced material: PBMCs. The source of these receptors is a woman in her 50s in good health and CMV-seropositive. Both conserved end residues are part of each CDR3. D genes are given only for firm matches. Clone size is shown for a subset of rows, as once, few, many or a class of expanded clone.

CDR3: CANHTGTENTEAFF
DNA: TGCGCCAACCATACCGGGACAGAGAACACTGAAGCTTTCTTT
J: TRBJ1-1
D: TRBD1
size: .
V: TRBV10-1

CDR3: CASSWSSGSEKLFF
DNA: TGTGCCAGCAGTTGGAGCAGCGGGAGTGAAAAACTGTTTTTT
J: TRBJ1-4
D: .
size: .
V: TRBV6-5

CDR3: CASSSQGNSPLHF
DNA: TGTGCCAGCAGCTCCCAGGGGAATTCACCCCTCCACTTT
J: TRBJ1-6
D: .
size: .
V: TRBV7-2

CDR3: CASSAGEGNTGELFF
DNA: TGTGCCAGCAGCGCCGGAGAAGGGAACACCGGGGAGCTGTTTTTT
J: TRBJ2-2
D: .
size: .
V: TRBV9

CDR3: CASSLVSGEGYTF
DNA: TGTGCCAGCAGCTTAGTGTCCGGGGAGGGCTACACCTTC
J: TRBJ1-2
D: .
size: .
V: TRBV7-2

CDR3: CASSSPSTDTQYF
DNA: TGTGCCAGCAGTTCCCCTAGCACAGATACGCAGTATTTT
J: TRBJ2-3
D: .
size: once
V: TRBV7-3

CDR3: CASRRPPEGGFYEQYF
DNA: TGTGCCAGCAGACGGCCCCCGGAAGGGGGCTTCTACGAGCAGTACTTC
J: TRBJ2-7
D: TRBD1
size: .
V: TRBV28

CDR3: CASTSGDTGNTIYF
DNA: TGTGCCAGCACCTCGGGAGACACTGGAAACACCATATATTTT
J: TRBJ1-3
D: .
size: few
V: TRBV9

CDR3: CASSSWDSYEQYF
DNA: TGCGCCAGCAGCTCCTGGGACAGCTACGAGCAGTACTTC
J: TRBJ2-7
D: TRBD1
size: .
V: TRBV5-1

CDR3: CATSTDDGGLRTDTQYF
DNA: TGTGCCACCAGCACTGACGACGGGGGGCTAAGGACAGATACGCAGTATTTT
J: TRBJ2-3
D: .
size: .
V: TRBV15

CDR3: CASSPSHTSGRRNEQYF
DNA: TGTGCCAGCAGCCCCTCTCATACTAGCGGGAGACGGAACGAGCAGTACTTC
J: TRBJ2-7
D: TRBD2
size: .
V: TRBV7-3

CDR3: CASSSLEIKNTEAFF
DNA: TGTGCCAGCAGCTCGCTAGAGATCAAGAACACTGAAGCTTTCTTT
J: TRBJ1-1
D: .
size: .
V: TRBV7-9

CDR3: CASSLAIEETQYF
DNA: TGCGCCAGCAGCTTGGCTATAGAAGAGACCCAGTACTTC
J: TRBJ2-5
D: .
size: .
V: TRBV5-1

CDR3: CASSLSLGPNYGYTF
DNA: TGTGCCAGCAGCTTATCACTGGGGCCAAACTATGGCTACACCTTC
J: TRBJ1-2
D: .
size: .
V: TRBV7-9

CDR3: CASSDAFRDRLREGDQPQHF
DNA: TGTGCCAGTAGTGACGCCTTTCGGGACAGGCTCCGAGAAGGTGATCAGCCCCAGCATTTT
J: TRBJ1-5
D: TRBD1
size: .
V: TRBV19

CDR3: CASSGLGGAGTDTQYF
DNA: TGTGCCAGCAGCGGGTTAGGGGGGGCTGGGACAGATACGCAGTATTTT
J: TRBJ2-3
D: .
size: .
V: TRBV9

CDR3: CASRTSPRSNQPQHF
DNA: TGTGCCAGCAGAACGTCCCCGAGGAGCAATCAGCCCCAGCATTTT
J: TRBJ1-5
D: .
size: once
V: TRBV28

CDR3: CASSPQTMNTEAFF
DNA: TGTGCCAGCTCACCTCAGACTATGAACACTGAAGCTTTCTTT
J: TRBJ1-1
D: .
size: once
V: TRBV18

CDR3: CASGLVRDRIYGYTF
DNA: TGTGCTAGTGGTTTGGTACGGGACAGAATCTATGGCTACACCTTC
J: TRBJ1-2
D: TRBD1
size: .
V: TRBV12-5

CDR3: CASSTTTGTGNIQYF
DNA: TGTGCCAGTAGTACGACGACAGGGACCGGAAACATTCAGTACTTC
J: TRBJ2-4
D: TRBD1
size: .
V: TRBV19

CDR3: CAARRGRFTGELFF
DNA: TGTGCCGCCCGCAGGGGGCGCTTCACCGGGGAGCTGTTTTTT
J: TRBJ2-2
D: TRBD1
size: .
V: TRBV6-5

CDR3: CASSLTTGSLEQYF
DNA: TGCGCCAGCAGCTTAACAACGGGATCCCTCGAGCAGTACTTC
J: TRBJ2-7
D: .
size: .
V: TRBV5-1

CDR3: CASQQGYTEAFF
DNA: TGTGCCAGCCAACAGGGTTACACTGAAGCTTTCTTT
J: TRBJ1-1
D: .
size: .
V: TRBV6-6

CDR3: CASSLSDVGSSGYNEQFF
DNA: TGTGCCAGCAGCTTAAGTGACGTTGGATCTAGCGGCTACAATGAGCAGTTCTTC
J: TRBJ2-1
D: TRBD2
size: once
V: TRBV7-2

CDR3: CASSLAGQGFGYTF
DNA: TGTGCCAGCAGCTTAGCGGGACAGGGCTTTGGCTACACCTTC
J: TRBJ1-2
D: TRBD1
size: .
V: TRBV7-9

CDR3: CASSQSTGEYYGYTF
DNA: TGTGCCAGCAGCCAGTCGACAGGGGAATACTATGGCTACACCTTC
J: TRBJ1-2
D: TRBD1
size: .
V: TRBV4-2